The sequence of this T cell receptor (beta chain) was determined in a study of radiation and T cells in renal cell carcinoma. Treatment: 15 Gy SBRT to primary tumor, nephrectomy 4 weeks later. The germline gives CDR1 MRHNA, CDR2 SNTAGT. The CDR3 contains 16 residues. J gave up 9 bases and V 0 bases, and 10 bases lay outside the gene matches. Worth noting for this clone: Its antigen is undetermined.

The method was immunoSEQ multiplex PCR; TCRdb's version includes in-frame clones alone and lacks a portion of them. This sample carries under 20,000 clones, approximately 60% of them seen once, and the ten largest clones take approximately 12%. Study-wide findings and caveats: Without pretreatment biopsies, baseline tumor clonotype presence was undetermined. Tumor samples were small regions of approximately 1 g. Irradiated tumors held more dominant CDR3 motifs than control tumors.

This specimen consisted of tumor tissue, obtained from a patient whose treatment included radiotherapy and nephrectomy. This chain connects TRBV6-4 to TRBJ2-1; 8 positions match TRBD2. This receptor was taken from a woman in her 70s with renal cell carcinoma. The CDR3 bases are TGTGCCAGCAGTGACTCGGGCGGGGGGTCCCCCGGTGAGCAGTTCTTC. Translation: CASSDSGGGSPGEQFF.